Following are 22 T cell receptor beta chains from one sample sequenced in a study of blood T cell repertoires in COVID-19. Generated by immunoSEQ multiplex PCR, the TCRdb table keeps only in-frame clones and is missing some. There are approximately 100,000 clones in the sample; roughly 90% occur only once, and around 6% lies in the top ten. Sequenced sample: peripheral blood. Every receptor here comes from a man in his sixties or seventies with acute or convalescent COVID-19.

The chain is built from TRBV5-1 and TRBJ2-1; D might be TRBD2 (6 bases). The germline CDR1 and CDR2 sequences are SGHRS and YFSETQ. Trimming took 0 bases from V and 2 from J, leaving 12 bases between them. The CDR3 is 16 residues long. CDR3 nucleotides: TGCGCCAGCAGCTTGGCCCCGGGACTGGCCTACAATGAGCAGTTCTTC. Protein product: CASSLAPGLAYNEQFF.

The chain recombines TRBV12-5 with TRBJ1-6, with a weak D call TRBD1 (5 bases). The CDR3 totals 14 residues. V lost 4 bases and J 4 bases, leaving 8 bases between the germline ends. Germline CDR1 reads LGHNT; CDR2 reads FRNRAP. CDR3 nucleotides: TGTGCTAGTGGTTCAACAGGTTATAATTCACCCCTCCACTTT. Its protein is CASGSTGYNSPLHF.

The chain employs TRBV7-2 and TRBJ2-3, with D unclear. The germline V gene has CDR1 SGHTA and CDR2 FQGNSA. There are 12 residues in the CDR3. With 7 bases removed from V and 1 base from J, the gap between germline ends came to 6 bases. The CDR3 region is CASNPRTDTQYF. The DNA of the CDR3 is TGTGCCAGCAATCCTCGCACAGATACGCAGTATTTT.

The CDR3 nucleotides are TGTGCCAGTAGGATGGACAGGGGGGCGAATCAGCCCCAGCATTTT. Protein sequence: CASRMDRGANQPQHF. The genes are TRBV19 and TRBJ1-5; 10 positions match TRBD1. The V and J ends lost 6 bases and 4 bases, in that order; junction bases with no gene match: 6. The CDR3 is 15 residues long. CDR1 is LNHDA and CDR2 is SQIVND in the germline V gene (reference sequence).

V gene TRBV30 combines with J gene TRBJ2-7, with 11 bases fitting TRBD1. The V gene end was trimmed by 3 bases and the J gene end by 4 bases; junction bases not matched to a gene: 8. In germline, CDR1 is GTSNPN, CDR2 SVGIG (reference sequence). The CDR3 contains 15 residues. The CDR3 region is CAWRTRTGGLYEQYF. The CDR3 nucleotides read TGTGCCTGGAGGACCAGGACAGGGGGCTTGTACGAGCAGTACTTC.

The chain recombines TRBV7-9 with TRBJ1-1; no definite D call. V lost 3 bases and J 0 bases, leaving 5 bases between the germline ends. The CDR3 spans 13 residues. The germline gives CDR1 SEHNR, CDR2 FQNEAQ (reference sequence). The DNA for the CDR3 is TGTGCCAGCAGCTTCACAGTGAACACTGAAGCTTTCTTT. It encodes CASSFTVNTEAFF.

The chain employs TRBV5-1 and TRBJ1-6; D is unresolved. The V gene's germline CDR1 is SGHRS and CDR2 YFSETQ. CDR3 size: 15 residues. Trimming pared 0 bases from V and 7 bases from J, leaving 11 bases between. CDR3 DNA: TGCGCCAGCAGCTTGGGGCAACAAAGAAATTCACCCCTCCACTTT. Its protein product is CASSLGQQRNSPLHF.

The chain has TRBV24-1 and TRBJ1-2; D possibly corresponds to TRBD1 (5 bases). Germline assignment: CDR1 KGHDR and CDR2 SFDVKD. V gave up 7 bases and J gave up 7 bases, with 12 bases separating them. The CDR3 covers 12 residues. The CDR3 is CATRGQTGGYTF. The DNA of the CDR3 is TGTGCCACCAGAGGACAAACTGGTGGCTACACCTTC.

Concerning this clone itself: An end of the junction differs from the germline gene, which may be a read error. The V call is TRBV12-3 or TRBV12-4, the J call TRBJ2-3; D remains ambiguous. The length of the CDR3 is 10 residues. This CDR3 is CASSIDTQYF. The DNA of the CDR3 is TGTGCCAGCAGCATAGATACGCAGTATTTT.

The chain's CDR3 is CASSLATGSSYNSPLHF. In DNA form, the CDR3 reads TGTGCCAGCAGCTTAGCGACGGGGAGCTCCTATAATTCACCCCTCCACTTT. The chain links TRBV7-2 to TRBJ1-6; no firm D call. V lost 0 bases and J lost 0, with 9 bases in between. This CDR3 spans 17 amino acids. Germline V gene sequence: CDR1 SGHTA, CDR2 FQGNSA.

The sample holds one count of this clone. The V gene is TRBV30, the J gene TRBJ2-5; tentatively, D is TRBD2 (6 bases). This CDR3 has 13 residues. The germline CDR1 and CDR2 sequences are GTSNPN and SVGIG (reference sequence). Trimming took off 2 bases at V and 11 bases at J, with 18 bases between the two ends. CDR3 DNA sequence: TGTGCCTGGAGTTACGTGGGGGGTGGGGAGCAGTACTTC. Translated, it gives CAWSYVGGGEQYF. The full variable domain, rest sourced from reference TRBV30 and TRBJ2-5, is SQTIHQWPATLVQPVGSPLSLECTVEGTSNPNLYWYRQAAGRGLQLLFYSVGIGQISSEVPQNLSASRPQDRQFILSSKKLLLSDSGFYLCAWSYVGGGEQYFGPGTRLLVL.

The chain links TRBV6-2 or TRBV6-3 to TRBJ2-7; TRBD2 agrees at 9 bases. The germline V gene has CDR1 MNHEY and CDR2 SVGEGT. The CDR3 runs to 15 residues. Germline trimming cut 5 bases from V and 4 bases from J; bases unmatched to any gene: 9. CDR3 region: CASSSNSGRRYEQYF. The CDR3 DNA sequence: TGTGCCAGCAGTAGCAATAGCGGGAGAAGATACGAGCAGTACTTC.

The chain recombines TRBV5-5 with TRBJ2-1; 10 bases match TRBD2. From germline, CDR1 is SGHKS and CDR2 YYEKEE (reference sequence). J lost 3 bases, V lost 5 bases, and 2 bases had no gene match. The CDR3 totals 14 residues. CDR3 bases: TGTGCCAGCAGTACTAGCGGGAACTACAATGAGCAGTTCTTC. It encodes CASSTSGNYNEQFF.

CDR3 protein: CASSNPLTSGSYNEQFF. For the CDR3, the DNA is TGTGCCAGCAGCAACCCCTTGACTAGCGGGAGCTACAATGAGCAGTTCTTC. The chain couples TRBV7-9 to TRBJ2-1; 12 bases align to TRBD2. V lost 5 bases and J lost 3; bases outside the gene matches: 8. Germline V lookup: CDR1 SEHNR, CDR2 FQNEAQ (reference sequence). This CDR3 has 17 residues.

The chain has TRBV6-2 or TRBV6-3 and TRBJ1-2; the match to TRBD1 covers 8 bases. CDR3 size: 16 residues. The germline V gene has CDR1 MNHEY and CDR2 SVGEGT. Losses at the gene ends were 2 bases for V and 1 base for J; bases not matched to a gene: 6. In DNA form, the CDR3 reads TGTGCCAGCAGTTACAACCCAGGGGGCTTTAACTATGGCTACACCTTC. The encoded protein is CASSYNPGGFNYGYTF.

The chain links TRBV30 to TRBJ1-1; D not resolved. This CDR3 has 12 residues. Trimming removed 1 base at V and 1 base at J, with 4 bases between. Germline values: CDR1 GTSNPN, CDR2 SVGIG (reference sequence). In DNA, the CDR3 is TGTGCCTGGAGTGACGGGAACACTGAAGCTTTCTTT. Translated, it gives CAWSDGNTEAFF. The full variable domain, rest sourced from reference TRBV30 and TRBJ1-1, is SQTIHQWPATLVQPVGSPLSLECTVEGTSNPNLYWYRQAAGRGLQLLFYSVGIGQISSEVPQNLSASRPQDRQFILSSKKLLLSDSGFYLCAWSDGNTEAFFGQGTRLTVV.

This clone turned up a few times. The CDR3 region has the DNA TGTGCCAGCAGTTACTCCCGGACAGGGATGAACACTGAAGCTTTCTTT. Encoded protein: CASSYSRTGMNTEAFF. The chain has TRBV6-5 and TRBJ1-1; 8 nucleotides agree with TRBD1. The CDR3 loop spans 16 amino acids. CDR1 MNHEY and CDR2 SVGAGI come from the germline V gene. Trimming removed 0 bases from V and 0 bases from J; junction bases left unmatched: 3.

The CDR3: CSASVGDFYEQYF. The CDR3 DNA reads TGCAGTGCTAGTGTAGGGGATTTCTACGAGCAGTACTTC. V usage is TRBV20-1 and J usage is TRBJ2-7, with D perhaps TRBD1 (5 bases). With 3 bases removed from V and 3 bases from J, the gap between germline ends came to 12 bases. Germline loops: CDR1 DFQATT, CDR2 SNEGSKA (reference sequence). CDR3 size: 13 residues.

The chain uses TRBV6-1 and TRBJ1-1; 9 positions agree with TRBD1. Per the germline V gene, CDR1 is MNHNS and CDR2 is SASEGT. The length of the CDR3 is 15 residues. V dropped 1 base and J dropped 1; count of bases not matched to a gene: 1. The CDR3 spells CASSEEDRGNTEAFF. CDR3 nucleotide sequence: TGTGCCAGCAGTGAAGAGGACAGGGGGAACACTGAAGCTTTCTTT.

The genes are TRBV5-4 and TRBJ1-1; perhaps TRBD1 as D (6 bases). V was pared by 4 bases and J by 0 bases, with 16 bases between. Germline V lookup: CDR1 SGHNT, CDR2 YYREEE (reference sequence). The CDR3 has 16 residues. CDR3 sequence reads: CASSIYTGPLNTEAFF. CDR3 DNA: TGTGCCAGCAGCATTTACACAGGGCCCTTGAACACTGAAGCTTTCTTT.

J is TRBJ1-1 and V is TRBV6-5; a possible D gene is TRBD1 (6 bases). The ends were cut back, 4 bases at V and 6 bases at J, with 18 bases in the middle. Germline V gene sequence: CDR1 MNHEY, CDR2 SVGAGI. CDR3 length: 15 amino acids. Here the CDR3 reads CASSSTTGRKAEAFF. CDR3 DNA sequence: TGTGCCAGCAGTTCCACAACAGGGAGAAAAGCTGAAGCTTTCTTT.

CDR3 amino acids: CASSFGQKNTEAFF. The CDR3 nucleotides read TGTGCCAGCAGCTTCGGACAGAAGAACACTGAAGCTTTCTTT. The chain recombines TRBV7-3 with TRBJ1-1; TRBD1 is a possible D gene (6 bases). Trimming removed 3 bases at V and 1 base at J, with 9 bases between. CDR3 length: 14 amino acids. Germline V lookup: CDR1 SGHTA, CDR2 FQGTGA.